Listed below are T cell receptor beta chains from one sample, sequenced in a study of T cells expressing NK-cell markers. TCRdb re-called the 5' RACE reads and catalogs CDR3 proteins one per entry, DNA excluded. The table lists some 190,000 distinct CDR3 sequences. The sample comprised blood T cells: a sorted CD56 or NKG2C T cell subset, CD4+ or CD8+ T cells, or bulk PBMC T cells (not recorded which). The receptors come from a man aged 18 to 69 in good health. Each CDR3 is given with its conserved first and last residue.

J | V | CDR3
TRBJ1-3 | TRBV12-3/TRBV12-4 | CASSPGTGDGNTIYF
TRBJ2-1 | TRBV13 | CASTPGGSSYNEQFF
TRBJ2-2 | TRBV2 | CASKETGELFFF
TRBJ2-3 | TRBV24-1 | CATSEETVGTDTQYF
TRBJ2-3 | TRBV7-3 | CASASGPDRGRDTQYF
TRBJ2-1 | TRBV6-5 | CASSSGTSGANEQFF
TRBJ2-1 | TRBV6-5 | CASSSSAPYNEQFF
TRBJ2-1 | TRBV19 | CASSIWGGQGNEQFF
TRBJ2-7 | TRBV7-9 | CASSRAHQDEQYF
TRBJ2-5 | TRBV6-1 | CASSQAGTRKETQYF
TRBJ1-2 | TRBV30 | CAWSPGHLGYGYTF
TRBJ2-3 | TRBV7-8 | CASSPTESLAWGTDTQYF
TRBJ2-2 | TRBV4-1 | CASSRQGPGTANTGELFF
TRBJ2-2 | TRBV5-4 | CASSGDTGELFF
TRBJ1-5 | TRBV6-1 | CASSEVRGAGLSNQPQHF
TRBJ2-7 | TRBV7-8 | CASSLPAGWSYEQYF
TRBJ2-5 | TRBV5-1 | CASYVGGLRETQYF
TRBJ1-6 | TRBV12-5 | CASAYGVSPLHF
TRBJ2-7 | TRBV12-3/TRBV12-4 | CASSLAPRGGSYEQYF
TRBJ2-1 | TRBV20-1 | CSARVASKHDEQFF
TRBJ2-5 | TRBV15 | CATGLGVTQETQYF
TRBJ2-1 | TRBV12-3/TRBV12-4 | CASSHIGLASYNEQFF
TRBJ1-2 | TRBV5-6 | CASSLGQGFGGYTF
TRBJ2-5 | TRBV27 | CASSDRNQAETQYF
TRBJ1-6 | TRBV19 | CASSERDSGNSPLHF
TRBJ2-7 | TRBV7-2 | CAVQGVAYEQYF
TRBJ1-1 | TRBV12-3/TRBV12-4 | CASSFVSRDEAFF
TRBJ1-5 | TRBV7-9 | CASSPGVGANQPQHF
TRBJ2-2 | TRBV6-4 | CASSDSSETGAGELFF
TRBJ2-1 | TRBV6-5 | CASSYSSGGSNEQFF
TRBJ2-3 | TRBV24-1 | CATSNRGEADTQYF
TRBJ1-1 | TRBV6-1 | CASSETKTGNTEAFF